This T cell receptor (beta chain) was identified in a study of T-cell memory formation after mild COVID-19. The study's findings and limits: Whereas later expanders leaned CD4+, clones contracting day 15 to 85 showed a balanced CD4/CD8 makeup. Confirmation of SARS-CoV-2 specificity was lacking for second-wave clones peaking day 37. The appearance of some responding clones in pre-infection memory suggested that cross-reactive memory joined.

A single record per CDR3 protein comes from TCRdb applying MiXCR to the 5' RACE reads. The sample yields a few hundred thousand distinct CDR3 sequences, 28% seen once. Germline V gene lookup returns CDR1 SGDLS and CDR2 YYNGEE. The CDR3 loop spans 14 amino acids. Trimming shortened V by 3 bases and J by 5 bases, and 11 bases separated the two germline ends. Remarks on this clonotype: Its antigen is currently unknown.

The source is an adult woman who had mild COVID-19 (a few samples of this study predate the infection). Cell type and time point are not known. The chain couples TRBV9 to TRBJ2-2; possibly TRBD1 for D (6 bases). Sequencing used PBMCs or a T cell subset sorted from them (not recorded which). This chain's CDR3 is CASSGGQTTGELFF. CDR3 DNA: TGTGCCAGCAGCGGCGGACAGACAACCGGGGAGCTGTTTTTT.